The 16 T cell receptor beta chains listed next were all sequenced from one sample in a study of T cells in Graves' hyperthyroidism and ophthalmopathy. The TCR beta CDR3 regions underwent amplification using RNA transcripts as the source. The TCR CDR3 first-round RT-PCR relied on the HTBI primer set. Each CDR3 protein gets one entry after TCRdb re-called the multiplex PCR reads with MiXCR. The data show roughly 600,000 distinct CDR3 sequences, around 15% seen once. The specimen sequenced was blood. Source of these receptors: a woman in her forties or fifties with Graves' ophthalmopathy.

Notes on this clonotype: This may be a read error: a much more frequent sequence differs by one nucleotide. The rearrangement joins TRBV3-1 to TRBJ1-6; D unclear. CDR1 and CDR2 (germline): LGHDT, YNNKEL (reference sequence). The CDR3 is 13 residues long. For the CDR3, the DNA is TGTGCCTGCAGCCAAGATATACGGCAACCCCTCCACTTT. Translating it yields CACSQDIRQPLHF.

The chain combines TRBV6-1 with TRBJ2-3; the match to TRBD1 covers 8 bases. Trimming at V came to 3 bases and at J to 2 bases, leaving 4 bases not matched to a gene. The germline V gene encodes CDR1 MNHNS and CDR2 SASEGT. The CDR3 totals 15 residues. The CDR3 here is CASSEGDRHTDTQYF. The DNA of the CDR3 is TGTGCCAGCAGTGAGGGGGACAGGCACACAGATACGCAGTATTTT.

This chain connects TRBV9 to TRBJ2-5, with 15 positions matching TRBD2. Germline CDR1 is SGDLS and CDR2 is YYNGEE. CDR3 length equals 17 residues. V shed 0 bases and J 2 bases; nucleotides not matched to a gene: 2. CDR3: CASSVDGLAGGQETQYF. CDR3 bases: TGTGCCAGCAGCGTAGATGGACTAGCGGGAGGGCAAGAGACCCAGTACTTC. Full variable domain (outside the CDR3, taken from reference TRBV9 and TRBJ2-5): DSGVTQTPKHLITATGQRVTLRCSPRSGDLSVYWYQQSLDQGLQFLIQYYNGEERAKGNILERFSAQQFPDLHSELNLSSLELGDSALYFCASSVDGLAGGQETQYFGPGTRLLVL.

This clonotype appeared many times. The chain has TRBV6-2 or TRBV6-3 and TRBJ2-7; 8 nucleotides align to TRBD2. Per the germline V gene, CDR1 is MNHEY and CDR2 is SVGEGT. The ends lost 5 bases at V and 0 bases at J; junction bases unmatched: 6. This CDR3 region has 15 residues. CDR3: CASSTTSGTSYEQYF. In nucleotides, the CDR3 is TGTGCCAGCAGTACCACTAGCGGTACCTCCTACGAGCAGTACTTC.

V is TRBV2 and J is TRBJ1-5; 7 bases match TRBD1. V lost 7 bases to trimming and J lost 1 base; unmatched junction nucleotides: 4. This CDR3 region has 14 residues. CDR1 and CDR2 (germline): SNHLY, FYNNEI. The CDR3: CASNMGQSNQPQHF. CDR3 nucleotides: TGTGCCAGCAACATGGGACAGAGCAATCAGCCCCAGCATTTT.

This clonotype was observed at least ten times. The chain has TRBV6-1 and TRBJ2-3; possibly TRBD1 for D (5 bases). This CDR3 contains 14 residues. The germline gives CDR1 MNHNS, CDR2 SASEGT. Trimming removed 5 bases from V and 6 bases from J, with 15 bases in between. The CDR3 DNA reads as TGTGCCAGCAGTCTCCACGAGACAGAGGATACGCAGTATTTT. Protein sequence: CASSLHETEDTQYF.

The gene calls are TRBV25-1 and TRBJ2-1; 7 bases agree with TRBD2. V lost 0 bases, J lost 2 bases, and 4 bases stayed unmatched. The CDR3 loop spans 16 amino acids. Germline lookup yields CDR1 MGHDK and CDR2 SYGVNS. The DNA of the CDR3 is TGTGCCAGCAGTGAATATCGCGGGAGAACCTACAATGAGCAGTTCTTC. It codes for CASSEYRGRTYNEQFF.

V is TRBV29-1 and J is TRBJ2-7; D is perhaps TRBD1 or TRBD2 (5 bases each). Between the trimmed V and J ends, which lost 5 bases and 5 bases, there was a span of 16 bases. Germline V gene lookup returns CDR1 SQVTM and CDR2 ANQGSEA. This CDR3 contains 13 residues. CDR3 residues: CSVFLGVGHEQYF. The CDR3 nucleotides are TGCAGCGTTTTTCTGGGGGTTGGACACGAGCAGTACTTC.

This clonotype was seen repeatedly, ten times or more. CDR3 coding DNA: TGTGCCAGCAGTGTAGGTTCGGGAGAACGTGTCGGGGAGCTGTTTTTT. This gives the protein CASSVGSGERVGELFF. This chain uses TRBV2 with TRBJ2-2; possible D gene TRBD2, 6 bases. This CDR3 has 16 amino acids. CDR1 and CDR2 from the germline V gene are SNHLY and FYNNEI. Between the trimmed V and J ends, which lost 4 bases and 7 bases, there was a span of 19 bases. Looking up the rest from reference TRBV2 and TRBJ2-2 gives the full variable domain: EPEVTQTPSHQVTQMGQEVILRCVPISNHLYFYWYRQILGQKVEFLVSFYNNEISEKSEIFDDQFSVERPDGSNFTLKIRSTKLEDSAMYFCASSVGSGERVGELFFGEGSRLTVL.

This clonotype was detected many times. J is TRBJ1-6 and V is TRBV7-2, with 7 nucleotides matching TRBD1. Germline-derived CDR1 and CDR2 are SGHTA and FQGNSA. Trimming cost V 2 bases and J 9 bases; bases outside gene matches: 10. This CDR3 region has 16 residues. The CDR3 sequence: CASSLFGTDSGSPLHF. DNA of the CDR3: TGTGCCAGCAGCTTATTTGGGACAGACTCGGGTTCACCCCTCCACTTT.

The sample holds many counts of this clonotype. V usage is TRBV14 and J usage is TRBJ2-1, with 8 bases matching TRBD1. Germline V CDR1 and CDR2: SGHDN, FVKESK. CDR3 length: 17 residues. Losses at the gene ends were 0 bases for V and 6 bases for J; bases not matched to a gene: 10. The CDR3 nucleotides read TGTGCCAGCAGCCAAGAGGACAGGGTCAAGGTCGCCAATGAGCAGTTCTTC. It translates to CASSQEDRVKVANEQFF.

This clonotype was recorded at least ten times. The chain recombines TRBV28 with TRBJ2-2; a weak D match, TRBD1 (5 bases). V was clipped by 0 bases and J by 1 base, with 18 bases between them. The germline V gene has CDR1 MDHEN and CDR2 SYDVKM. This CDR3 region has 19 residues. Here the CDR3 reads CASSLWVLGASQNTGELFF. The CDR3 DNA reads as TGTGCCAGCAGTTTATGGGTACTTGGGGCTTCCCAGAACACCGGGGAGCTGTTTTTT.

The sample holds many counts of this clonotype. CDR3 bases: TGTGCCAGCAGTGAAAACAGGGCCCAGACCAAGTATGGCTACACCTTC. Its protein product is CASSENRAQTKYGYTF. The chain employs TRBV2 and TRBJ1-2, with D possibly TRBD1 on 6 matching bases. CDR1 SNHLY and CDR2 FYNNEI come from the germline V gene. V was shortened by 2 bases and J by 5 bases, with 18 bases between the two germline ends. The CDR3 consists of 16 residues. Looking up the rest from reference TRBV2 and TRBJ1-2 gives the full variable domain: EPEVTQTPSHQVTQMGQEVILRCVPISNHLYFYWYRQILGQKVEFLVSFYNNEISEKSEIFDDQFSVERPDGSNFTLKIRSTKLEDSAMYFCASSENRAQTKYGYTFGSGTRLTVV.

This clonotype occurred a few times. V usage is TRBV7-6 and J usage is TRBJ2-6; D gene uncertain. Germline CDR1 SGHVS, CDR2 FNYEAQ. Trimming left V 4 bases short and J 9 bases short, with 13 bases between. The CDR3 is 14 amino acids. DNA of the CDR3: TGTGCCAGCAGCTCCGCAGCCGGGTTCAACGTCCTGACTTTC. Translating it yields CASSSAAGFNVLTF. Full variable domain (rest looked up from reference TRBV7-6 and TRBJ2-6): GAGVSQSPRYKVTKRGQDVALRCDPISGHVSLYWYRQALGQGPEFLTYFNYEAQQDKSGLPNDRFSAERPEGSISTLTIQRTEQRDSAMYRCASSSAAGFNVLTFGAGSRLTVL.

This clonotype was detected only a few times. The chain is built from TRBV20-1 and TRBJ2-2; the match to TRBD1 covers 9 bases. The germline gives CDR1 DFQATT, CDR2 SNEGSKA (reference sequence). V lost 6 bases to trimming and J lost 5 bases; unmatched junction nucleotides: 7. This CDR3 is 14 amino acids long. CDR3 loop: CSADRGTRTGELFF. Written as DNA, the CDR3 is TGCAGTGCCGACAGGGGGACACGAACCGGGGAGCTGTTTTTT.

This clonotype was detected many times. This chain connects TRBV20-1 to TRBJ1-2; D is ambiguous. V lost 1 base and J 0 bases, leaving 9 bases between the germline ends. CDR1 and CDR2 from the germline V gene are DFQATT and SNEGSKA (reference sequence). The CDR3 runs 14 residues. This CDR3 reads CSARAETPNYGYTF. The DNA of the CDR3 is TGCAGTGCTAGAGCCGAAACACCTAACTATGGCTACACCTTC.